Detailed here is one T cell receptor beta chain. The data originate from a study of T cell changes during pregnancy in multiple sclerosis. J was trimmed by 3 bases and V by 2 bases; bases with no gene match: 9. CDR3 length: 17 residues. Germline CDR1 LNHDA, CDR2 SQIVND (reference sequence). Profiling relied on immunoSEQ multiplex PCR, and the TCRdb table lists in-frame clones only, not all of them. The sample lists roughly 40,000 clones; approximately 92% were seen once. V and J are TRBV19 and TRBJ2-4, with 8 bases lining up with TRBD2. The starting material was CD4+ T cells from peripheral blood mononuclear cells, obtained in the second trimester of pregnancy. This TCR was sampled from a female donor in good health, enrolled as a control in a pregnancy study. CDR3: CASSIFPGAGVKNIQYF. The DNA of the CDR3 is TGTGCCAGTAGTATATTTCCAGGAGCGGGAGTCAAAAACATTCAGTACTTC. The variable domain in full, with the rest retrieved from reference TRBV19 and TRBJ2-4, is DGGITQSPKYLFRKEGQNVTLSCEQNLNHDAMYWYRQDPGQGLRLIYYSQIVNDFQKGDIAEGYSVSREKKESFPLTVTSAQKNPTAFYLCASSIFPGAGVKNIQYFGAGTRLSVL.